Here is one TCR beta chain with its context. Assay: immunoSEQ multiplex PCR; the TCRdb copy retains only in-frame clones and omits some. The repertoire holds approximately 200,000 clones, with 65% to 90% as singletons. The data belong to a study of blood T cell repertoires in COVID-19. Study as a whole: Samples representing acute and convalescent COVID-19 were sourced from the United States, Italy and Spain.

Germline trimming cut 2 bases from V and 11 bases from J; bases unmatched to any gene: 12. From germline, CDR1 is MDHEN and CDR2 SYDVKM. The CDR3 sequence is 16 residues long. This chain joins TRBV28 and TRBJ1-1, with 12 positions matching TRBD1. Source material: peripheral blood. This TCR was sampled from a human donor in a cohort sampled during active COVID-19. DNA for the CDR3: TGTGCCAGCAGTTTAACCGGGACAGGGGGCGCGAAGGATGCTTTCTTT. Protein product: CASSLTGTGGAKDAFF.